This record covers a single T cell receptor beta chain. The antigen remains undetermined. Time point here: baseline pretreatment blood. Treatment here: 15 Gy SBRT to primary tumor, nephrectomy 4 weeks later. The patient's renal cell carcinoma had clear cell pathology. Here immunoSEQ multiplex PCR was the method, and the copy in TCRdb shows in-frame clones only, minus some. The sample shows approximately 100,000 clones, 70% to 90% of them seen only once. CDR1 MNHEY and CDR2 SMNVEV come from the germline V gene (reference sequence). Deletions cut 4 bases from V and 8 bases from J, with 14 bases between. The CDR3 spans 13 residues. These data belong to a study of radiation and T cells in renal cell carcinoma. Study conclusions and caveats: No pretreatment tumor biopsies were available for baseline clonotypes.

Sequenced here: blood, sampled from a patient whose treatment included radiotherapy and nephrectomy. The clonotype comes from a man in his fifties with renal cell carcinoma. V gene TRBV27 combines with J gene TRBJ1-1, with D possibly matching TRBD1 (5 bases). CDR3 in DNA: TGTGCCAGCAGTTACGGGACCCTAGGCGAAGCTTTCTTT. It codes for CASSYGTLGEAFF.